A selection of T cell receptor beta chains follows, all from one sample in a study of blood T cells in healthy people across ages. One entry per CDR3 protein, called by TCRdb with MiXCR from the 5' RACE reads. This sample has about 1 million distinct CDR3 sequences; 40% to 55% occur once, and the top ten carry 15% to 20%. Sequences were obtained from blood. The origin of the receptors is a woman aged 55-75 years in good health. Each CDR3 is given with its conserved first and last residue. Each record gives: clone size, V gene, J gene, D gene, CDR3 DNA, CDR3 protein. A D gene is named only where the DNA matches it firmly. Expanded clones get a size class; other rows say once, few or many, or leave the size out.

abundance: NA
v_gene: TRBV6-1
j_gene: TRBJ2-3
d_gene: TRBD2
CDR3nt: TGTGCCAGCAAAAGCGGGGGGGCAGATACGCAGTATTTT
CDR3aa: CASKSGGADTQYF

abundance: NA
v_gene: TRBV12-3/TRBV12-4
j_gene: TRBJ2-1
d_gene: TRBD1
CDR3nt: TGTGCCAGCCTTTCCGGGACAGGGGGCAATGAGCAGTTCTTC
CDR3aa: CASLSGTGGNEQFF

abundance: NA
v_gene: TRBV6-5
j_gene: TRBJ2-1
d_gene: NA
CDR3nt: TGTGCCAGCACAATTGGGGGTGAGCAGTTCTTC
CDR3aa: CASTIGGEQFF

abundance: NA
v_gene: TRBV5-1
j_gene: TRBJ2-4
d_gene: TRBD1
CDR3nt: TGCGCCAGCAGCCTACGACAGGGGGCCGGAAACATTCAGTACTTC
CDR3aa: CASSLRQGAGNIQYF

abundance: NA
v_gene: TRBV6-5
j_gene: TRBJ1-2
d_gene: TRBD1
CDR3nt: TGTGCCAGCAGTGACAGGGAGAATGCCTATGGCTACACCTTC
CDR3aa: CASSDRENAYGYTF

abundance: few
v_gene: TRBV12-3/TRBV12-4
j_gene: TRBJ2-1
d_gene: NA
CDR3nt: TGTGCCAGCAGTCAACACCTCGAGCAGTTCTTC
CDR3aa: CASSQHLEQFF

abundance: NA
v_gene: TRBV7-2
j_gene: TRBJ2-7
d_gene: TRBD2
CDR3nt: TGTGCCAGCAGCTTAGCGCTTAGCGGGAGCAGTGAGCAGTACTTC
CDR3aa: CASSLALSGSSEQYF

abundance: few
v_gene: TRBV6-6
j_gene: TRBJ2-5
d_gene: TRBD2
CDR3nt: TGTCTTAGCAGTTGGGGAGGGAGGGAAGAGACCCAGTACTTC
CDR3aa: CLSSWGGREETQYF

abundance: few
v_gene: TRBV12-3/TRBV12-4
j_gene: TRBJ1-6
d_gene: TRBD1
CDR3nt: TGTGCCAGCAGTTTGGACAGGGGGCCAGGCTCCTATAATTCACCCCTCCACTTT
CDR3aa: CASSLDRGPGSYNSPLHF

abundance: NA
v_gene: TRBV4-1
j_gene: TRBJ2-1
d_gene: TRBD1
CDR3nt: TGCGCCAGCAGCTCACTACGGGACAGGGTAGTCAATGAGCAGTTCTTC
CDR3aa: CASSSLRDRVVNEQFF

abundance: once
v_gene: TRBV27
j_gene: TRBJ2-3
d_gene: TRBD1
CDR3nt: TGTGCCAGCAGTTTATCGGGGACAGGGCGTACAGATACGCAGTATTTT
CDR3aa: CASSLSGTGRTDTQYF

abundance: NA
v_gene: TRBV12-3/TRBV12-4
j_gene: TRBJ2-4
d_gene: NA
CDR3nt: TGTGCCAGCAGTTTTATTCTGGGACAAGGGGCTCTAGCCAAAAACATTCAGTACTTC
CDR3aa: CASSFILGQGALAKNIQYF

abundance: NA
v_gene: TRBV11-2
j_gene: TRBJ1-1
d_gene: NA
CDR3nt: TGTGCCAGCAGCCAGGGATTCGGCGGTGAAGCTTTCTTT
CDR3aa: CASSQGFGGEAFF

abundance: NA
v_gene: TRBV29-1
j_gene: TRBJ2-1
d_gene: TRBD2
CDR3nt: TGCAGCGTTGATGGTTGGTTGCGGGAGTCTAGGGAGACCCAGTTCTTC
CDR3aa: CSVDGWLRESRETQFF

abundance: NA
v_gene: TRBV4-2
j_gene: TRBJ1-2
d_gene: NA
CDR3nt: TGTGCCAGCAGCCAAGATGGGGCAGGGAATTATGGCTACACCTTC
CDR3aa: CASSQDGAGNYGYTF

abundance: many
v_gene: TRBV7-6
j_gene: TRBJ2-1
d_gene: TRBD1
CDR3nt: TGTGCCAGCAGCTTAACCGGGACAGGGGGCAAGGATGAGCAGTTCTTC
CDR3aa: CASSLTGTGGKDEQFF

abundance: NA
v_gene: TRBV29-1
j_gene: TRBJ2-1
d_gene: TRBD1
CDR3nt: TGCAGCGTTGAACAGGGGGCATACAATGAGCAGTTCTTC
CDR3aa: CSVEQGAYNEQFF

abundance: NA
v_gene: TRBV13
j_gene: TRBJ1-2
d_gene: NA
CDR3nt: TGTGCCAGCAGCTTACGCGGGGTAGATGGCTACACCTTC
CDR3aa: CASSLRGVDGYTF

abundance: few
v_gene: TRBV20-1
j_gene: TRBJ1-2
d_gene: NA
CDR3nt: TGCAGTGCCCGACAAACTAACTATGGCTACACCTTC
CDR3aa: CSARQTNYGYTF

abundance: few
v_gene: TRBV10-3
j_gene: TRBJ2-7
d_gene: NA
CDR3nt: TGTGCCGTTACGTCGGGACTCGACTACAATGAGCAGTACTTC
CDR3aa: CAVTSGLDYNEQYF

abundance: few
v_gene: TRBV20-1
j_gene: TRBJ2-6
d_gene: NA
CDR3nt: TGCAGTGCTATACCCGGGGCCAACGTCCTGACTTTC
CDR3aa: CSAIPGANVLTF

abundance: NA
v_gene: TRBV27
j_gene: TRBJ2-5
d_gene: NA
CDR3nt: TGTGCCAGCCAAACTTCCTCGTTAAGCAGGGAGACCCAGTACTTC
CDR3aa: CASQTSSLSRETQYF

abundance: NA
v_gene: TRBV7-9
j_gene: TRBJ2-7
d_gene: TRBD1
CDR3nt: TGTGCCAGCAGCTTACCACAGGGGACCTACGAGCAGTACTTC
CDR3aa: CASSLPQGTYEQYF

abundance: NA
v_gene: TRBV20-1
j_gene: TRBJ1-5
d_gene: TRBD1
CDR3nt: TGCAGTGCTAGAACGGGACAGTTCAATCAGCCCCAGCATTTT
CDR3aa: CSARTGQFNQPQHF

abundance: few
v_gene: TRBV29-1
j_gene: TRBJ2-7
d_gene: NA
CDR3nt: TGCAGCGTTGAACCCCGCCCGAGCGAGCAGTACTTC
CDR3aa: CSVEPRPSEQYF

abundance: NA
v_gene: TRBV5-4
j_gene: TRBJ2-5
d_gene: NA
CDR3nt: TGTGCCAGCAGCTTGGCGCCTCCGGAGACCCAGTACTTC
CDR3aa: CASSLAPPETQYF

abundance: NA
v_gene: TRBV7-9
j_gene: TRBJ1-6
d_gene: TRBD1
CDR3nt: TGTGCCAGCAGGCGAGCGGGACAGCTAAATAATTCACCCCTCCACTTT
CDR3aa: CASRRAGQLNNSPLHF

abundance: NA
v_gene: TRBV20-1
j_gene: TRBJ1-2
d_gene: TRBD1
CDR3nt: TGCAGTGCTAGTGAAACAGGGGTCCATGGCTACACCTTC
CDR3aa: CSASETGVHGYTF

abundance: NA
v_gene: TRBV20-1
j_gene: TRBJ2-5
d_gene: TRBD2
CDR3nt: TGCAGTGCTAGCCACTCCGGACTAGCGGGGGCCGGGGAGACCCAGTACTTC
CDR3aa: CSASHSGLAGAGETQYF

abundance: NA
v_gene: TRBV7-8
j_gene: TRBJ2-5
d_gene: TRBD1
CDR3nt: TGTGCCAGCAGCCTAAACCCCCAAGGCGGCAGGGGGCTCCGAGAGACCCAGTACTTC
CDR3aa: CASSLNPQGGRGLRETQYF

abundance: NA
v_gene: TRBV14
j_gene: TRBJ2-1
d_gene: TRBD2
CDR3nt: TGTGCCAGCAGCCAAGTTTGGCCTAGCGGGGGAAATGAGCAGTTCTTC
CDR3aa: CASSQVWPSGGNEQFF